Listed below are T cell receptor beta chains from one sample, sequenced in a study of tumor-infiltrating lymphocytes in primary liver carcinoma. MiXCR, run by TCRdb on the multiplex PCR reads, gives a single entry per CDR3 protein. This table holds more than 20,000 distinct CDR3 sequences, more than 70% found once. Sequencing input: liver tumor tissue from sampling region 2. The receptors here all came from a woman in her twenties or thirties with primary liver carcinoma and hepatitis B virus infection. Each CDR3 is given with its conserved first and last residue. A D gene is named only where the DNA matches it firmly. Size values are once, few and many counts, or a class for expanded clones, and some rows have none.

abundance	v_gene	j_gene	d_gene	CDR3aa	CDR3nt
-	TRBV7-6	TRBJ1-1	-	CASRAEGGTEDFF	TGTGCCAGCCGGGCAGAAGGGGGTACTGAAGATTTCTTT
-	TRBV4-2	TRBJ1-1	-	CASSPVEGRGNTGASF	TGTGCCAGCAGTCCCGTCGAGGGGAGAGGGAACACTGGAGCTTCCTTT
-	TRBV7-8	TRBJ2-7	-	CPSSSGCGRTMSSYEQYF	TGTCCCAGCAGCTCGGGTTGCGGTCGTACTATGAGTTCCTACGAGCAGTACTTC
many	TRBV18	TRBJ1-1	-	CASSPQGRTEAFF	TGTGCCAGCTCACCACAGGGGAGGACTGAAGCTTTCTTT
-	TRBV7-6	TRBJ2-3	TRBD1	CASSPRQGSGQYF	TGTGCCAGCAGCCCCCGACAGGGGAGTGGGCAGTATTTT
-	TRBV11-3	TRBJ2-5	TRBD2	CARSPSSLAGVNGETQYF	TGTGCCAGGAGCCCTAGTTCACTGGCGGGAGTTAACGGAGAGACCCAGTATTTC
-	TRBV7-9	TRBJ2-7	TRBD1	CTSSPKQGADQNEQYF	TGTACCAGCAGCCCCAAACAGGGGGCCGATCAGAACGAGCAGTACTTT
-	TRBV11-2	TRBJ2-7	TRBD2	CASSSPAGHEQYF	TGTGCCAGCAGCTCTCCAGCGGGGCACGAGCAGTACTTC
-	TRBV5-1	TRBJ2-2	TRBD2	CASIPGLAGESNTGELFF	TGCGCCAGCATACCGGGACTAGCGGGAGAATCGAACACCGGGGAGCTGTTTTTT
-	TRBV10-3	TRBJ2-1	-	CTISESMSGSYNEQFF	TGTACCATCAGTGAGTCGATGAGCGGATCATATAATGAGCAGTTCTTC
-	TRBV7-8	TRBJ2-7	-	CASSAPRGLALYDQYF	TGTGCCAGCAGCGCCCCCCGGGGCCTCGCCCTATACGACCAGTACTTC
-	TRBV11-2	TRBJ2-7	-	CARSLNVSPKQYF	TGTGCCAGGAGCTTAAACGTTTCCCCCAAGCAGTACTTC
-	TRBV25-1	TRBJ2-7	-	CASRLYEQYF	TGTGCCAGCAGACTCTACGAGCAGTACTTC
-	TRBV4-2	TRBJ2-7	-	CASSLGPYVYKLYF	TGTGCCAGCAGCCTAGGGCCCTATGTCTACAAGCTGTACTTC